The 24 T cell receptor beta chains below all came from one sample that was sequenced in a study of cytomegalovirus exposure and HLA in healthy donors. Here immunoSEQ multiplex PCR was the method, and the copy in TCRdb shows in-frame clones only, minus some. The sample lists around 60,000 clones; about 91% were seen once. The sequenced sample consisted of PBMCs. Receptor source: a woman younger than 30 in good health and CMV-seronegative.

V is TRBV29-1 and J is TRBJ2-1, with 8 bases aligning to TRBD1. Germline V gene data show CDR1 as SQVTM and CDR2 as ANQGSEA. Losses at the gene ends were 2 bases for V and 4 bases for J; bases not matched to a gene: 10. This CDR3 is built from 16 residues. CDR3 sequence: CSVESPATGEYNEQFF. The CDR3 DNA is TGCAGCGTTGAATCCCCCGCGACAGGGGAATACAATGAGCAGTTCTTC.

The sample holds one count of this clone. CDR3 sequence: CASSPRGFGGPLHF. CDR3 coding DNA: TGTGCCAGCAGTCCCCGTGGCTTCGGGGGGCCCCTCCACTTT. The chain recombines TRBV6-6 with TRBJ1-6, with D tentatively TRBD1 (5 bases). CDR1 is MNHNY, CDR2 SVGAGI, per germline (reference sequence). V lost 5 bases and J lost 13, with 18 bases in between. The CDR3 sequence is 14 residues long.

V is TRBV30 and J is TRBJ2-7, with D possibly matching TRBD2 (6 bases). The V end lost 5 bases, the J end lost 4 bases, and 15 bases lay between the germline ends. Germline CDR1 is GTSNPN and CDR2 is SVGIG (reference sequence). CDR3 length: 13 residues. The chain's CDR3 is CAWGGTSTYEQYF. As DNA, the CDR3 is TGTGCCTGGGGGGGGACTTCCACTTACGAGCAGTACTTC. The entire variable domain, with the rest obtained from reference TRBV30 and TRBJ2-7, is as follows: SQTIHQWPATLVQPVGSPLSLECTVEGTSNPNLYWYRQAAGRGLQLLFYSVGIGQISSEVPQNLSASRPQDRQFILSSKKLLLSDSGFYLCAWGGTSTYEQYFGPGTRLTVT.

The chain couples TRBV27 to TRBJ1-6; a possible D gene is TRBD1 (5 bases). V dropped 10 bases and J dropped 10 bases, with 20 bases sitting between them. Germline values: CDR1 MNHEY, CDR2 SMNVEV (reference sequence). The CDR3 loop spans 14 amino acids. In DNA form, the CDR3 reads TGTGCCACCGAGGGGACTGGCGGGTGGTCACCCCTCCACTTT. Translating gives CATEGTGGWSPLHF.

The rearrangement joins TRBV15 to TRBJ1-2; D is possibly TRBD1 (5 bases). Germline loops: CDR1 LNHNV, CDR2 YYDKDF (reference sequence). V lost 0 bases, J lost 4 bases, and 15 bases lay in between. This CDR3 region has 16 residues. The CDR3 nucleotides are TGTGCCACCAGCAGAGAACTTCCGGGGGACGTCTATGGCTACACCTTC. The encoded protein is CATSRELPGDVYGYTF.

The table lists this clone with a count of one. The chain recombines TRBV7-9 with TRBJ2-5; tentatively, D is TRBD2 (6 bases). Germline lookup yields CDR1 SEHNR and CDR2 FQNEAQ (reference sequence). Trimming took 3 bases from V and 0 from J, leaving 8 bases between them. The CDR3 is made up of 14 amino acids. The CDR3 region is CASSFRDYQETQYF. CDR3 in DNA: TGTGCCAGCAGCTTCCGGGACTACCAAGAGACCCAGTACTTC.

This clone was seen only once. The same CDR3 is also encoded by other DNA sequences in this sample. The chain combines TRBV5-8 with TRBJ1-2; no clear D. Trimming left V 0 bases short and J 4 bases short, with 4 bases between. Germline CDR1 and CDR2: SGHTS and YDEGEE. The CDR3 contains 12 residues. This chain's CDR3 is CASSLGSYGYTF. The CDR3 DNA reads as TGTGCCAGCAGCTTGGGGAGCTATGGCTACACCTTC.

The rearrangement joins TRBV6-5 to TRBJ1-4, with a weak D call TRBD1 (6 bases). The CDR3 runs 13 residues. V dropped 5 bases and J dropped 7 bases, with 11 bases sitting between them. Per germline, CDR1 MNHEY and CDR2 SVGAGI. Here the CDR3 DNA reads TGTGCCAGCAGTACGGGGGGCTCTGAAAAACTGTTTTTT. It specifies CASSTGGSEKLFF.

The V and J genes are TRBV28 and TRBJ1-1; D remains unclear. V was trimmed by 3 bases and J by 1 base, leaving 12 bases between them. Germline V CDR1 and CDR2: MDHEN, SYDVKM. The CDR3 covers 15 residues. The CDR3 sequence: CASSLWGGQNTEAFF. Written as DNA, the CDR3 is TGTGCCAGCAGTTTGTGGGGAGGTCAGAACACTGAAGCTTTCTTT.

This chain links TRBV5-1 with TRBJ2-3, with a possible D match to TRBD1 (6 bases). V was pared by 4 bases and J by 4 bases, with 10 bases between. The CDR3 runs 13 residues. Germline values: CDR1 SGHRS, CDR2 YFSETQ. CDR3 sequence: CASSHDRSDTQYF. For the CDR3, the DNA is TGCGCCAGCAGCCATGACAGGTCAGATACGCAGTATTTT.

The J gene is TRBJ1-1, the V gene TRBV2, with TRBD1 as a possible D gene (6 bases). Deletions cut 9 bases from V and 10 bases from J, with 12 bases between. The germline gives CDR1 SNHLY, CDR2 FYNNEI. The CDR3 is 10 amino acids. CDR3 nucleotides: TGTGCCAGACAGGGTCGCGGAGCTTTCTTT. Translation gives CARQGRGAFF.

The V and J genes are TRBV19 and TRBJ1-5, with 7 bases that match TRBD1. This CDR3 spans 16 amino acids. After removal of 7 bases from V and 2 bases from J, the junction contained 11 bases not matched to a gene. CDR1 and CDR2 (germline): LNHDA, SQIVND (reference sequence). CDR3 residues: CASTRQGRGRNQPQHF. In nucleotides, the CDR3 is TGTGCCAGTACACGACAGGGTCGAGGTCGCAATCAGCCCCAGCATTTT.

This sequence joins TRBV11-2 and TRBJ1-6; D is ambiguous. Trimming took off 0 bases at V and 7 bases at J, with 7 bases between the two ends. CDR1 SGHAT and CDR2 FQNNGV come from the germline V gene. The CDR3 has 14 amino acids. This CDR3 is CASSLDSANSPLHF. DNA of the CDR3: TGTGCCAGCAGCTTAGACAGCGCGAATTCACCCCTCCACTTT. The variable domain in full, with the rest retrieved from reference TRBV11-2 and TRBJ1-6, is EAGVAQSPRYKIIEKRQSVAFWCNPISGHATLYWYQQILGQGPKLLIQFQNNGVVDDSQLPKDRFSAERLKGVDSTLKIQPAKLEDSAVYLCASSLDSANSPLHFGNGTRLTVT.

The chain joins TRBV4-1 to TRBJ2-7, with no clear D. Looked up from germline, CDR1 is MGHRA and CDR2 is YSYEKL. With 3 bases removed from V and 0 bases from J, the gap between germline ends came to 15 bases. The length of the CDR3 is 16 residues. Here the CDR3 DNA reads TGCGCCAGCAGCCAGGCCACCCCGCGGAGCTCCTACGAGCAGTACTTC. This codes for CASSQATPRSSYEQYF.

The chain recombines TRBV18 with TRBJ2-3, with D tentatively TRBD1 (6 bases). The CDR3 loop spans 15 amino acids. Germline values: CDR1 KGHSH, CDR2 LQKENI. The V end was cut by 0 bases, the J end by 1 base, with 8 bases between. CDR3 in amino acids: CASSPPGQRTDTQYF. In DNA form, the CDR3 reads TGTGCCAGCTCACCACCAGGACAGCGCACAGATACGCAGTATTTT.

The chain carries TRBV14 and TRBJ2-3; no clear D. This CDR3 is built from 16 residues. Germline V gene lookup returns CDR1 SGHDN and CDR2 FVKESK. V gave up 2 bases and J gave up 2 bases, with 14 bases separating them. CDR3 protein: CASSQRRIADTDTQYF. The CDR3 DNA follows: TGTGCCAGCAGCCAAAGGAGAATAGCCGACACAGATACGCAGTATTTT.

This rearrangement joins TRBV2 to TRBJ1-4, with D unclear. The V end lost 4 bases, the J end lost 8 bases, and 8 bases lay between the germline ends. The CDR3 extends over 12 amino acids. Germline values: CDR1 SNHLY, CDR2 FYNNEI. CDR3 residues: CASSVIREKLFF. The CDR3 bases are TGTGCCAGCAGTGTCATCAGGGAAAAACTGTTTTTT.

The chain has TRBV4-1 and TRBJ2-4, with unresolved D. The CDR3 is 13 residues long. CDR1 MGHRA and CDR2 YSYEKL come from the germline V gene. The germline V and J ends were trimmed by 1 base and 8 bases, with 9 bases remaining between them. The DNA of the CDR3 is TGCGCCAGCAGCCAAGTAGGAGTTGACATTCAGTACTTC. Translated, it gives CASSQVGVDIQYF.

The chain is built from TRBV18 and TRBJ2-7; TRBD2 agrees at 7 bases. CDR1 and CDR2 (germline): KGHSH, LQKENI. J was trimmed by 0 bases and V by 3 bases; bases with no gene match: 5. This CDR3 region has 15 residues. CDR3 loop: CASSPPGLSSYEQYF. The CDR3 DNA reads TGTGCCAGCTCACCCCCGGGACTAAGCTCCTACGAGCAGTACTTC.

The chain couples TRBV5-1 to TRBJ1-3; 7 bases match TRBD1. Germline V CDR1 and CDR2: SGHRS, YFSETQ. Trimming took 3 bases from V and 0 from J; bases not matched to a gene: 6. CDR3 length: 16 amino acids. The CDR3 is CASSSRTGTSGNTIYF. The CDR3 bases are TGCGCCAGCAGCTCCCGGACAGGAACCTCTGGAAACACCATATATTTT.

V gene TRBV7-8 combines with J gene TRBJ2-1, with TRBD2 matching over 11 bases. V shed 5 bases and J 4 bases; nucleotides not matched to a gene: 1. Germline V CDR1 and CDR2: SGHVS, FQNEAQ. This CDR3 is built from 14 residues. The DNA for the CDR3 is TGTGCCAGCAGCAGGACTAGCGGGTACAATGAGCAGTTCTTC. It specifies CASSRTSGYNEQFF.

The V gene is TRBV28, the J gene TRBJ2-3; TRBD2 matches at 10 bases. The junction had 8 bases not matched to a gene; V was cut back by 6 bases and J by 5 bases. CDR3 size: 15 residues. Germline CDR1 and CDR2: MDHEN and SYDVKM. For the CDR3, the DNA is TGTGCCAGCAGCTTTCTAGCGGGGGCCTTAGATACGCAGTATTTT. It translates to CASSFLAGALDTQYF.

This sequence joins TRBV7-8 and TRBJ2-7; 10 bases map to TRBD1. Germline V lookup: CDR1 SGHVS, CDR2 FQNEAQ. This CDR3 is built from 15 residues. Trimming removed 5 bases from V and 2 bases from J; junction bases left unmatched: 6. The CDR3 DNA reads TGTGCCAGCAGCACCCGGACAGGGGGAACCTACGAGCAGTACTTC. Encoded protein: CASSTRTGGTYEQYF.

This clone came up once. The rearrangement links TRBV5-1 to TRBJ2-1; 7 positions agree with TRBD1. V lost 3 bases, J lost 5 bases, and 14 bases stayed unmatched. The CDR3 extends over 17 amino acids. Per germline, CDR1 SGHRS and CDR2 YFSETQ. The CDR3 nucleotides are TGCGCCAGCAGCTCTGACCACAGGGGATATTCGGACAATGAGCAGTTCTTC. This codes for CASSSDHRGYSDNEQFF.